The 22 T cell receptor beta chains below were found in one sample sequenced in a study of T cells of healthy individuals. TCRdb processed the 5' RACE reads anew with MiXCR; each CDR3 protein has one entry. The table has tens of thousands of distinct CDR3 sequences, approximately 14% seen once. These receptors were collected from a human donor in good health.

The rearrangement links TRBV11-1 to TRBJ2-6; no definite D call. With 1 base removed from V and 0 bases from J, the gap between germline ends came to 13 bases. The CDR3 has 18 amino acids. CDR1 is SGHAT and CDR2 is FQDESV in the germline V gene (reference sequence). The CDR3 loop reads CASSLDGSVISGANVLTF. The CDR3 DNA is TGTGCCAGCAGCTTAGACGGCAGCGTAATCTCTGGGGCCAACGTCCTGACTTTC.

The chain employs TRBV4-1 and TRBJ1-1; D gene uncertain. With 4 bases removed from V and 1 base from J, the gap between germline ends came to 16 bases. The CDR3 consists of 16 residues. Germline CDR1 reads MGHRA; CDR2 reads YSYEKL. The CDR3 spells CASSLPNDTGNTEAFF. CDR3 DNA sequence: TGCGCCAGCAGCCTTCCGAACGACACGGGGAACACTGAAGCTTTCTTT.

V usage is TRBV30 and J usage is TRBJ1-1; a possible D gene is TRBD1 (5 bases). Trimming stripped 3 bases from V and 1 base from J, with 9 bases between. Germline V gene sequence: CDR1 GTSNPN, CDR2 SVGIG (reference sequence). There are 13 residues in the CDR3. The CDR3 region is CAWRTDRNTEAFF. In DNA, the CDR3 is TGTGCCTGGAGAACAGACAGGAACACTGAAGCTTTCTTT.

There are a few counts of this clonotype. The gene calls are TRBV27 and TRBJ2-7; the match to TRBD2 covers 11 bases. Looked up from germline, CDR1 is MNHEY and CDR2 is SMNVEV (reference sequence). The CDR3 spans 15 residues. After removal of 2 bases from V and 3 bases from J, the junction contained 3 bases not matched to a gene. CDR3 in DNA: TGTGCCAGCAGTTTAGGGGGACTAGCGGTCTACGAGCAGTACTTC. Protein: CASSLGGLAVYEQYF.

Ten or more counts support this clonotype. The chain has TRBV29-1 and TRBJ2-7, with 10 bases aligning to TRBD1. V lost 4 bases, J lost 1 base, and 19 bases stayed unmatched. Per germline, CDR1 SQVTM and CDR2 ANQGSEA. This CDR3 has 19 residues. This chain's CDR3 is CSVVGSGGTGALRSYEQYF. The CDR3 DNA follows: TGCAGCGTTGTTGGGTCTGGGGGGACAGGGGCCCTCAGATCCTACGAGCAGTACTTC.

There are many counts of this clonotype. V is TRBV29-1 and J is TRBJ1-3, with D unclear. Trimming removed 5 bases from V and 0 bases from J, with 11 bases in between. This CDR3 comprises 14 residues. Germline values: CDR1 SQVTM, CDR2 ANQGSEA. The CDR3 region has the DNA TGCAGCGTTTCGCCGGACTTCTCTGGAAACACCATATATTTT. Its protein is CSVSPDFSGNTIYF.

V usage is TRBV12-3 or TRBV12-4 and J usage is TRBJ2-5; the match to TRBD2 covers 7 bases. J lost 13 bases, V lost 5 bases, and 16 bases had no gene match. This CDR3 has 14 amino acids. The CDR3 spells CASSESTSPGDRYF. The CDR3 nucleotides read TGTGCCAGCAGTGAATCGACTAGCCCGGGGGACCGGTACTTC.

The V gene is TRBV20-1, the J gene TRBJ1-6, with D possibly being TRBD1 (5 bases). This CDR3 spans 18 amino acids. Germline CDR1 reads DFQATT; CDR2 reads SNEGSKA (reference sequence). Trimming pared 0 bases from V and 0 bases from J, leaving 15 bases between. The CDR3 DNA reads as TGCAGTGCTAGAGATCAAGGGACCGCGAGCTCCTATAATTCACCCCTCCACTTT. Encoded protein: CSARDQGTASSYNSPLHF.

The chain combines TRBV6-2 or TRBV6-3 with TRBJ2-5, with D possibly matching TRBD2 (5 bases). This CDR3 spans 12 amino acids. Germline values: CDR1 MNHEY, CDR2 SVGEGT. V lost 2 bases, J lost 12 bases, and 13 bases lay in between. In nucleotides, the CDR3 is TGTGCCAGCAGTTACGGAGGAGGAGGAGAGTACTTC. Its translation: CASSYGGGGEYF.

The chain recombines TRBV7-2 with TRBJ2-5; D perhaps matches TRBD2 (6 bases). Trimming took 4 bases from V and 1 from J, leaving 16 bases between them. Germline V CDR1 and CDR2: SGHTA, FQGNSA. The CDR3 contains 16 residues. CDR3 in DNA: TGTGCCAGCAGCTACACGGGGGATCGCATCCAAGAGACCCAGTACTTC. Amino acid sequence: CASSYTGDRIQETQYF. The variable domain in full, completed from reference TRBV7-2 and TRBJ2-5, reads GAGVSQSPSNKVTEKGKDVELRCDPISGHTALYWYRQSLGQGLEFLIYFQGNSAPDKSGLPSDRFSAERTGGSVSTLTIQRTQQEDSAVYLCASSYTGDRIQETQYFGPGTRLLVL.

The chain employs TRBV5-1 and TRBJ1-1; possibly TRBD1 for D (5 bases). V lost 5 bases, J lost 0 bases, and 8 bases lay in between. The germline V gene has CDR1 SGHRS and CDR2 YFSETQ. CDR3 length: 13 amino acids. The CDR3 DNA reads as TGCGCCAGCAGGTCAGGGATGAACACTGAAGCTTTCTTT. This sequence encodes CASRSGMNTEAFF.

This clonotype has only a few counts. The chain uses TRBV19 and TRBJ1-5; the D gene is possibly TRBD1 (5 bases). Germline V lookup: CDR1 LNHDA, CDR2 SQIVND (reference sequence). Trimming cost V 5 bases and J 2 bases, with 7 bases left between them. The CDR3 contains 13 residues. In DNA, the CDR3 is TGTGCCAGTAGTTCGACAGGCAATCAGCCCCAGCATTTT. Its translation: CASSSTGNQPQHF.

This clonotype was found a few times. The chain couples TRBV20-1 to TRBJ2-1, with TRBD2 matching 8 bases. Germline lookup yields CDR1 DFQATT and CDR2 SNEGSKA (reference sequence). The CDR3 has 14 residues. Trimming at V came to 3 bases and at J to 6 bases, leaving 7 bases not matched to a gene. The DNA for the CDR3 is TGCAGTGCTAGGACCGGGGGGGCTTTCAATGAGCAGTTCTTC. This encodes CSARTGGAFNEQFF.

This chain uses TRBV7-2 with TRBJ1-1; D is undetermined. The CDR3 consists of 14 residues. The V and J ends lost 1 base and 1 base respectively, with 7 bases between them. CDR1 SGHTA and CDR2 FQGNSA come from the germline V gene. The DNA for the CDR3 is TGTGCCAGCAGCTTAGGCTCGCCGAACACTGAAGCTTTCTTT. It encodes CASSLGSPNTEAFF.

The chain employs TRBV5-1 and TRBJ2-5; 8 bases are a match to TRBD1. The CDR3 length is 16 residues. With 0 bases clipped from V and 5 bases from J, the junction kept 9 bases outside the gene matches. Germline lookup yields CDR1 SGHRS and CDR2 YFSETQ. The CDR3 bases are TGCGCCAGCAGCTTGGGAACCCAGGGGGCGGTGGAGACCCAGTACTTC. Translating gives CASSLGTQGAVETQYF.

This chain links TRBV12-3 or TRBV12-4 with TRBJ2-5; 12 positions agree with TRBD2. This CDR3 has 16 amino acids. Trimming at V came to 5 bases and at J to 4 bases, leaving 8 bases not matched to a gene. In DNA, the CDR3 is TGTGCCAGCAGTCGATCCACTAGCGGGAGGTCAGAGACCCAGTACTTC. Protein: CASSRSTSGRSETQYF.

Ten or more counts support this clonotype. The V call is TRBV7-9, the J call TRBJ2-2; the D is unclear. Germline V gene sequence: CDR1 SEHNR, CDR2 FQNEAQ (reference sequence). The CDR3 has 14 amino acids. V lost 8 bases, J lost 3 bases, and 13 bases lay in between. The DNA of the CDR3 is TGTGCCAGCCCCCCCCCGGGCGACACCGGGGAGCTGTTTTTT. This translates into CASPPPGDTGELFF.

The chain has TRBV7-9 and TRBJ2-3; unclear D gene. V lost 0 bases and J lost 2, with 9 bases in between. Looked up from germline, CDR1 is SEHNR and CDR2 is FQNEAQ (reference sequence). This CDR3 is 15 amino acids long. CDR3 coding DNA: TGTGCCAGCAGCTTAGCAGGGATTAACACAGATACGCAGTATTTT. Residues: CASSLAGINTDTQYF.

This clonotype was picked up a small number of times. CDR3 bases: TGCAGTGTTTTGCCTAGGATCAGCACAGATACGCAGTATTTT. The encoded protein is CSVLPRISTDTQYF. V usage is TRBV20-1 and J usage is TRBJ2-3; D is unresolved. V was trimmed by 7 bases and J by 0 bases, leaving 14 bases between them. Germline V gene data show CDR1 as DFQATT and CDR2 as SNEGSKA (reference sequence). The CDR3 is 14 amino acids.

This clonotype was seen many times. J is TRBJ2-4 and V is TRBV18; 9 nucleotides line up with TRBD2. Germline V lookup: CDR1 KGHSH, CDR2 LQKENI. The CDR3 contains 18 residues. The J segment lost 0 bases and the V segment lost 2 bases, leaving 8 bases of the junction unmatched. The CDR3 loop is CASSPMGTSSLAKNIQYF. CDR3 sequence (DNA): TGTGCCAGCTCACCAATGGGGACTAGCAGCCTAGCCAAAAACATTCAGTACTTC.

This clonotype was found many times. The CDR3 loop is CASSEYDSYEQYF. The CDR3 DNA follows: TGTGCCAGCAGTGAGTATGACAGCTACGAGCAGTACTTC. This chain joins TRBV25-1 and TRBJ2-7, with a tentative D call TRBD1 (5 bases). V shed 3 bases and J shed 3 bases, with 9 bases lying between them. Germline V gene data show CDR1 as MGHDK and CDR2 as SYGVNS. The CDR3 has 13 residues.

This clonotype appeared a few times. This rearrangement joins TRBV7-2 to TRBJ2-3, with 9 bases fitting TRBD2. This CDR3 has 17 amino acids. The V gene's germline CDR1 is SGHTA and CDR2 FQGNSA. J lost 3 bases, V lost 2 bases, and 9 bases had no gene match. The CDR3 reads CASSLNPAGGGTDTQYF. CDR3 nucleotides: TGTGCCAGCAGCTTAAACCCAGCGGGAGGTGGGACAGATACGCAGTATTTT.